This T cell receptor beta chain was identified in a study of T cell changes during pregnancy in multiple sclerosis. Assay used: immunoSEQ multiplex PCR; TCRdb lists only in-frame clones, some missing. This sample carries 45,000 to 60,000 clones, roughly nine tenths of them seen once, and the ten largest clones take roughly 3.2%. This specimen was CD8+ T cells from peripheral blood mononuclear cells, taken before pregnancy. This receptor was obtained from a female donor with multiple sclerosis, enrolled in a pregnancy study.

In nucleotides, the CDR3 is TGCGCCAGCAGCCAAGTATCCGGGACAGGGTTTGATGGCTACACCTTC. Protein: CASSQVSGTGFDGYTF. The chain couples TRBV4-1 to TRBJ1-2, with 9 nucleotides matching TRBD1. CDR1 MGHRA and CDR2 YSYEKL come from the germline V gene. CDR3 length: 16 amino acids. V shed 1 base, J shed 6 bases, and the junction held 9 bases outside the gene matches.